A selection of T cell receptor beta chains follows, all from one sample in a study of shared T cell receptors in the human thymus. The protocol was immunoSEQ multiplex PCR, while the TCRdb copy is restricted to in-frame clones and leaves out a portion. There are some 660,000 clones in the sample; around 87% occur only once, and about 0.0094% lies in the top ten. These data also formed part of another study, on human thymus T cells.

Input material: thymocytes. The receptors were sampled from a boy under two years old with a congenital heart defect. Each CDR3 is given with its conserved first and last residue. The D gene is left open where the match is weak. The listing skips clone size in some rows; elsewhere it reads once, few, many or a size class.

NA	TRBV27	TRBJ1-2	NA	CASSGPHYGYTF	TGTGCCAGCAGTGGGCCGCACTATGGCTACACCTTC
NA	TRBV6-5	TRBJ2-1	TRBD2	CASSYNSGRTYNEQFF	TGTGCCAGCAGTTATAACAGCGGGAGGACGTACAATGAGCAGTTCTTC
NA	TRBV27	TRBJ1-1	NA	CASSLGAPGTEAFF	TGTGCCAGCAGTTTAGGGGCGCCGGGCACTGAAGCTTTCTTT
NA	TRBV15	TRBJ1-1	NA	CATSRDTSLGAEAFF	TGTGCCACCAGCAGAGATACCTCCCTGGGAGCTGAAGCTTTCTTT
NA	TRBV19	TRBJ2-1	TRBD2	CASSANLAGGCEQFF	TGTGCCAGTAGTGCAAACCTAGCGGGAGGATGTGAGCAGTTCTTC
NA	TRBV7-2	TRBJ2-7	NA	CASSFSSEGSGEQYF	TGTGCCAGCAGCTTCTCCAGCGAAGGATCGGGCGAGCAGTACTTC
NA	TRBV7-8	TRBJ1-1	NA	CASSLRPGRGYTEAFF	TGTGCCAGCAGCCTGCGACCCGGGAGGGGATATACTGAAGCTTTCTTT
NA	TRBV6-6	TRBJ1-1	TRBD1	CASSPRDREVEAFF	TGTGCCAGCAGTCCCCGGGACAGGGAGGTTGAAGCTTTCTTT
few	TRBV5-1	TRBJ2-1	NA	CASSLEIRQELYNEQFF	TGCGCCAGCAGCTTGGAGATTCGACAGGAACTCTACAATGAGCAGTTCTTC
NA	TRBV27	TRBJ1-3	NA	CASSSGLRSDTIYF	TGTGCCAGCAGTTCAGGGCTACGTAGTGACACCATATATTTT
NA	TRBV5-6	TRBJ2-1	NA	CASSQPGFPYNEQFF	TGTGCCAGCAGCCAACCAGGGTTCCCCTACAATGAGCAGTTCTTC
NA	TRBV4-3	TRBJ1-5	NA	CASSRGHNQPQHF	TGCGCCAGCAGCCGAGGACACAATCAGCCCCAGCATTTT
NA	TRBV30	TRBJ2-7	NA	CAWSIEGYEQYF	TGTGCCTGGAGTATTGAGGGCTACGAGCAGTACTTC
NA	TRBV15	TRBJ2-7	NA	CATSNGGQATTYEQYF	TGTGCCACCAGCAACGGGGGTCAGGCGACTACCTACGAGCAGTACTTC
few	TRBV28	TRBJ1-5	NA	CASSTGGGCAQGRYSNQPQHF	TGTGCCAGCAGCACGGGGGGGGGCTGTGCCCAAGGGAGATATAGCAATCAGCCCCAGCATTTT
NA	TRBV11-2	TRBJ2-3	NA	CASTTPGGPTDTQYF	TGTGCCAGCACCACCCCGGGGGGCCCTACAGATACGCAGTATTTT
NA	TRBV7-8	TRBJ1-5	TRBD1	CASSAGTGNQPQHF	TGTGCCAGCAGCGCCGGGACAGGGAATCAGCCCCAGCATTTT
once	TRBV19	TRBJ1-1	TRBD1	CASSKGDSLNTEAFF	TGTGCCAGTAGTAAGGGGGACAGTTTGAACACTGAAGCTTTCTTT
NA	TRBV11-2	TRBJ2-1	NA	CASSPPTPTGGGEQFF	TGTGCCAGCAGCCCACCTACCCCTACCGGCGGCGGTGAGCAGTTCTTC
NA	TRBV2	TRBJ2-1	NA	CASSNARSSYNEQFF	TGTGCCAGCAGCAATGCGCGGAGCTCCTACAATGAGCAGTTCTTC
NA	TRBV6-1	TRBJ1-1	TRBD1	CASSPGGTEAFF	TGTGCCAGCAGTCCAGGGGGCACTGAAGCTTTCTTT
NA	TRBV6-1	TRBJ2-2	TRBD2	CASSEGGVKSGRARDTGELFF	TGTGCCAGCAGTGAAGGAGGTGTAAAGAGCGGGAGGGCCAGGGACACCGGGGAGCTGTTTTTT
NA	TRBV18	TRBJ2-3	TRBD2	CASSPQSGGARDTQYF	TGTGCCAGCTCACCACAAAGCGGGGGGGCCCGAGATACGCAGTATTTT
NA	TRBV12-5	TRBJ2-3	TRBD2	CASGHLGLAGGGTDTQYF	TGTGCTAGTGGTCACTTGGGGCTAGCGGGAGGAGGCACAGATACGCAGTATTTT
NA	TRBV5-4	TRBJ2-1	NA	CASSRPPSGAFYNEQFF	TGTGCCAGCAGCAGACCACCATCAGGGGCGTTCTACAATGAGCAGTTCTTC
NA	TRBV30	TRBJ2-7	NA	CAWSVSYEQYF	TGTGCCTGGAGTGTCAGCTACGAGCAGTACTTC
NA	TRBV18	TRBJ2-7	TRBD1	CASSPPHTGGLSYEQYF	TGTGCCAGCTCACCCCCCCACACAGGGGGCCTTTCCTACGAGCAGTACTTC
NA	TRBV27	TRBJ1-5	TRBD1	CASSATGAYGTNGDQPQHF	TGTGCCAGCAGTGCGACAGGGGCCTACGGCACGAATGGGGATCAGCCCCAGCATTTT
NA	TRBV4-1	TRBJ1-5	NA	CASSRGDKNQPQHF	TGCGCCAGCAGCCGTGGGGACAAAAATCAGCCCCAGCATTTT
NA	TRBV5-1	TRBJ2-3	NA	CASSLVGGADTQYF	TGCGCCAGCAGCTTGGTAGGAGGAGCAGATACGCAGTATTTT
NA	TRBV28	TRBJ2-2	NA	CASSQTAGTRGYTGELFF	TGTGCCAGCAGTCAAACCGCCGGGACACGGGGATACACCGGGGAGCTGTTTTTT
NA	TRBV18	TRBJ2-7	NA	CASSPPSSYEQYF	TGTGCCAGCTCACCTCCCAGCTCCTACGAGCAGTACTTC
NA	TRBV5-1	TRBJ1-2	NA	CASSAPQSYGYTF	TGCGCCAGCAGCGCCCCACAGTCTTATGGCTACACCTTC
NA	TRBV5-1	TRBJ2-1	TRBD2	CASSFSGGLAGGMFYNEQFF	TGCGCCAGCAGCTTCAGCGGTGGACTAGCGGGAGGGATGTTCTACAATGAGCAGTTCTTC
NA	TRBV14	TRBJ2-1	NA	CASSRKRGGKGYNEQFF	TGTGCCAGCAGCCGTAAACGTGGCGGGAAAGGGTACAATGAGCAGTTCTTC
NA	TRBV7-7	TRBJ2-1	NA	CASSPTDSYNEQFF	TGTGCTAGCAGCCCAACGGACTCGTACAATGAGCAGTTCTTC
NA	TRBV10-1	TRBJ2-3	TRBD2	CASSESQAGVDTQYF	TGCGCCAGCAGTGAGTCCCAGGCGGGAGTGGATACGCAGTATTTT
NA	TRBV28	TRBJ1-2	NA	CASSSNYYGYTF	TGTGCCAGCAGTTCCAATTACTATGGCTACACCTTC
NA	TRBV27	TRBJ2-7	TRBD1	CASSKYRGYEQYF	TGTGCCAGCAGCAAGTACAGGGGCTACGAGCAGTACTTC
NA	TRBV10-3	TRBJ2-7	NA	CAISGLNYEQYF	TGTGCCATCAGTGGACTGAACTACGAGCAGTACTTC
NA	TRBV7-8	TRBJ2-5	TRBD1	CASSLARTGLSQYF	TGTGCCAGCAGCTTAGCAAGGACAGGGCTGTCCCAGTACTTC
NA	TRBV29-1	TRBJ1-4	NA	CSVEDTGGREKLFF	TGCAGCGTTGAAGATACAGGCGGGAGGGAAAAACTGTTTTTT
NA	TRBV28	TRBJ1-6	TRBD1	CASSLSGQVLSSYNSPLHF	TGTGCCAGCAGTTTATCCGGACAGGTCTTAAGCTCCTATAATTCACCCCTCCACTTT
NA	TRBV5-5	TRBJ1-6	NA	CASSLLHHSRSSYNSPLHF	TGTGCCAGCAGCTTGCTTCACCATTCAAGGAGCTCCTATAATTCACCCCTCCACTTT
NA	TRBV27	TRBJ2-3	NA	CASSLSALFADTQYF	TGTGCCAGCAGTTTATCCGCGTTGTTCGCAGATACGCAGTATTTT
once	TRBV4-3	TRBJ1-3	NA	CASSPRQVGRSGNTIYF	TGCGCCAGCAGCCCGAGACAGGTCGGACGCTCTGGAAACACCATATATTTT
NA	TRBV9	TRBJ2-1	NA	CASSVVLESSTHNEQFF	TGTGCCAGCAGCGTAGTTCTAGAATCTTCAACACACAATGAGCAGTTCTTC
NA	TRBV9	TRBJ2-7	TRBD2	CASSVLAGAEDEQYF	TGTGCCAGCAGCGTACTAGCGGGAGCCGAGGACGAGCAGTACTTC
NA	TRBV28	TRBJ1-5	TRBD1	CASKGQGNQPQHF	TGTGCCAGCAAAGGACAGGGCAATCAGCCCCAGCATTTT
NA	TRBV2	TRBJ2-7	NA	CASSTDSYEQYF	TGTGCCAGCAGTACGGACAGCTACGAGCAGTACTTC
NA	TRBV6-1	TRBJ1-5	TRBD1	CASSDSGQGHQPQHF	TGTGCCAGCAGTGATTCGGGACAGGGGCATCAGCCCCAGCATTTT